This T cell receptor (beta chain) stems from a study of cytomegalovirus exposure and HLA in healthy donors. General observations from the study: In a later analysis, several top co-occurrence clusters appeared linked to parvovirus B19, influenza, CMV and Epstein-Barr virus. CMV serostatus alone was available as immune exposure information. Across HLA loci, a later analysis found differing TCR association rates, with DRB1 most and HLA-C fewest.

Points on this clone: Its antigen is undetermined. Mismatch with germline at one junction end may stem from a read error.

The CDR3 spans 13 residues. The germline V gene encodes CDR1 MNHNS and CDR2 SASEGT. The PCR was carried out with 60 Vbeta primers and 13 Jbeta primers. Libraries were prepared by immunoSEQ multiplex PCR; TCRdb keeps only in-frame clonotypes and omits some of them. The sample has around 180,000 clones; roughly 85% are singletons. Sequences were obtained from PBMCs. This chain links TRBV6-1 with TRBJ1-2; TRBD1 agrees at 9 bases. This clonotype was obtained from a middle-aged woman in good health and CMV-seronegative. CDR3 in DNA: TGTGCCTCCCCTGGTGCGGGACAGGGTTTTCTGGTTTTC. It is translated as CASPGAGQGFLVF.